The 14 T cell receptor beta chains in this list originate from one sample, sequenced in a study of blood T cells in healthy people across ages. The authors ran a second PCR of about 7 to 12 cycles using a sample-barcoded 5' primer and a J-beta primer mix. In TCRdb, the 5' RACE reads were re-called with MiXCR into one record per CDR3 protein. The sample carries over 1,500,000 distinct CDR3 sequences, less than 50% recorded once. Sequencing was performed on blood. These receptor sequences come from a middle-aged woman in good health.

This chain connects TRBV28 to TRBJ2-1; TRBD2 agrees at 12 bases. Trimming at V came to 3 bases and at J to 6 bases, leaving 3 bases not matched to a gene. Germline V gene lookup returns CDR1 MDHEN and CDR2 SYDVKM. The CDR3 covers 15 residues. The CDR3 protein is CASSLGGLAGNEQFF. The CDR3 DNA sequence: TGTGCCAGCAGTTTGGGGGGACTAGCGGGCAATGAGCAGTTCTTC.

The gene calls are TRBV18 and TRBJ2-1; 11 positions match TRBD1. The CDR3 is 13 amino acids. Germline CDR1 reads KGHSH; CDR2 reads LQKENI. The ends lost 6 bases at V and 9 bases at J; junction bases unmatched: 4. As DNA, the CDR3 is TGTGCCAGCTCCGGACAGGGGGCAAGTGAGCAGTTCTTC. Translating it yields CASSGQGASEQFF.

This clonotype has only a few counts. V is TRBV6-6 and J is TRBJ1-1, with D hard to call. V was trimmed by 10 bases and J by 1 base, leaving 13 bases between them. The CDR3 contains 13 residues. Germline-derived CDR1 and CDR2 are MNHNY and SVGAGI (reference sequence). The CDR3 loop is CATGIRANTEAFF. The CDR3 DNA reads TGTGCCACCGGGATACGGGCGAACACTGAAGCTTTCTTT.

The chain combines TRBV9 with TRBJ2-7, with TRBD2 matching 7 bases. The CDR3 contains 14 residues. From germline, CDR1 is SGDLS and CDR2 YYNGEE. Unmatched junction bases numbered 6, after V lost 4 bases and J lost 2 bases. CDR3 sequence reads: CASSIRRGTYEQYF. The CDR3 DNA follows: TGTGCCAGCAGCATCCGGCGGGGGACCTACGAGCAGTACTTC.

The rearrangement uses TRBV7-2 and TRBJ2-3, with D unclear. The CDR3 spans 15 residues. Looked up from germline, CDR1 is SGHTA and CDR2 is FQGNSA. Trimming took 1 base from V and 2 from J, leaving 10 bases between them. CDR3 sequence reads: CASSLGAIFTDTQYF. CDR3 bases: TGTGCCAGCAGCTTAGGGGCAATCTTCACAGATACGCAGTATTTT.

This chain connects TRBV4-2 to TRBJ2-3; 12 positions agree with TRBD2. The V gene's germline CDR1 is LGHNA and CDR2 YNFKEQ. CDR3 length: 17 residues. V lost 1 base to trimming and J lost 3 bases; unmatched junction nucleotides: 5. The CDR3 region has the DNA TGTGCCAGCAGCCAAGTCCCTAGCGGGGGGGCGACAGATACGCAGTATTTT. Translated: CASSQVPSGGATDTQYF.

V is TRBV5-1 and J is TRBJ1-1, with D unresolved. Between the trimmed V and J ends, which lost 2 bases and 5 bases, there was a span of 10 bases. Germline V gene sequence: CDR1 SGHRS, CDR2 YFSETQ. This CDR3 has 13 amino acids. The CDR3 spells CASSFTVATEAFF. In DNA form, the CDR3 reads TGCGCCAGCAGCTTCACAGTGGCGACTGAAGCTTTCTTT.

This sequence joins TRBV27 and TRBJ2-1, with a possible D match to TRBD2 (5 bases). Germline-derived CDR1 and CDR2 are MNHEY and SMNVEV (reference sequence). The CDR3 covers 15 residues. V lost 7 bases and J lost 0, with 13 bases in between. The CDR3 DNA sequence: TGTGCCAGCAAGGAGCTAGCTTCCTCCTACAATGAGCAGTTCTTC. It yields the protein CASKELASSYNEQFF.

The chain has TRBV9 and TRBJ1-2; D gene uncertain. Trimming left V 0 bases short and J 2 bases short, with 11 bases between. The CDR3 contains 15 residues. The germline V gene has CDR1 SGDLS and CDR2 YYNGEE. The CDR3 nucleotides read TGTGCCAGCAGCGTAGGGGTCGCCGGGAACTATGGCTACACCTTC. Its protein product is CASSVGVAGNYGYTF.

The chain is built from TRBV29-1 and TRBJ2-5; no reliable D call. Trimming took 5 bases from V and 2 from J, leaving 12 bases between them. CDR3 length: 13 residues. CDR1 is SQVTM and CDR2 is ANQGSEA in the germline V gene. The CDR3 coding sequence is TGCAGCGTTAACCAACCGCTACAAGAGACCCAGTACTTC. Its protein product is CSVNQPLQETQYF. Full variable domain (remainder filled in from reference TRBV29-1 and TRBJ2-5): SAVISQKPSRDICQRGTSLTIQCQVDSQVTMMFWYRQQPGQSLTLIATANQGSEATYESGFVIDKFPISRPNLTFSTLTVSNMSPEDSSIYLCSVNQPLQETQYFGPGTRLLVL.

The rearrangement links TRBV20-1 to TRBJ2-1; tentative D call: TRBD1 (6 bases). The DNA end is a closer match to TRBJ2-7, so the J assignment may be wrong. There are 16 residues in the CDR3. CDR1 is DFQATT, CDR2 SNEGSKA, per germline (reference sequence). CDR3 in DNA: TGCAGTGCTAGAGGACCGAATGGGGGCTCGTACAATGAGCAGTACTTC. This sequence encodes CSARGPNGGSYNEQYF.

The chain links TRBV12-3 or TRBV12-4 to TRBJ2-5; D gene unclear. The V gene lost 7 bases and the J gene lost 5 bases, with 20 bases spanning the gap. The CDR3 loop spans 15 amino acids. The CDR3 protein is CASTQTGRLRETQYF. In DNA, the CDR3 is TGTGCCAGCACGCAGACGGGCCGTCTCCGGGAGACCCAGTACTTC.

This clonotype was counted only a few times. The rearrangement links TRBV5-1 to TRBJ1-2, with D unclear. The CDR3 totals 14 residues. Trimming took off 1 base at V and 2 bases at J, with 9 bases between the two ends. Germline lookup yields CDR1 SGHRS and CDR2 YFSETQ. CDR3 protein: CASSLQADNYGYTF. The CDR3 bases are TGCGCCAGCAGCTTGCAGGCAGACAACTATGGCTACACCTTC. The full variable domain, with the rest looked up from reference TRBV5-1 and TRBJ1-2, is KAGVTQTPRYLIKTRGQQVTLSCSPISGHRSVSWYQQTPGQGLQFLFEYFSETQRNKGNFPGRFSGRQFSNSRSEMNVSTLELGDSALYLCASSLQADNYGYTFGSGTRLTVV.

The CDR3 protein is CASSSYAGQGFSNQPQHF. CDR3 in DNA: TGTGCCAGCAGCTCCTACGCTGGACAGGGTTTTAGCAATCAGCCCCAGCATTTT. J is TRBJ1-5 and V is TRBV7-9; 8 bases fit TRBD1. V was clipped by 4 bases and J by 0 bases; unmatched bases: 11. CDR3 length equals 18 residues. CDR1 is SEHNR, CDR2 FQNEAQ, per germline (reference sequence).